This T cell receptor (beta chain) appears in the sequencing data of a study of OX40 agonist ivuxolimab in advanced cancers. Turning to the study itself: Patients were dosed intravenously with ivuxolimab at 0.01 to 10 mg/kg every 2 weeks. One patient with hepatocellular carcinoma and two with cutaneous melanoma, three in all, had partial responses.

This table comes from immunoSEQ multiplex PCR, and its TCRdb copy is limited to in-frame clones, with some not included. Of around 94,000 clones in the sample, roughly 84% were seen once. The CDR3 runs to 12 residues. The V end was cut by 7 bases, the J end by 5 bases, with 11 bases between. Germline CDR1 reads MNHNS; CDR2 reads SASEGT. The chain carries TRBV6-1 and TRBJ1-1; perhaps TRBD1 as D (5 bases). The sequences come from CD4+ or CD8+ T cells sorted from blood, collected in a trial of the OX40 agonist ivuxolimab. The receptor comes from an adult with an advanced solid tumor such as melanoma, head and neck, liver or kidney cancer. The CDR3 is CASIHGGTEAFF. The CDR3, as DNA: TGTGCCAGCATTCACGGGGGGACTGAAGCTTTCTTT.